This T cell receptor beta chain was sequenced during a study of blood T cell repertoires in COVID-19. Study-level information: From the United States, Italy and Spain came samples of acute and convalescent COVID-19.

In the original processing: Amplification with reference gene primers provided the estimates of nucleated cell counts. Sequencing used immunoSEQ multiplex PCR; TCRdb keeps in-frame clones, though not all of them. Clone size and V and J calls were adopted from that table, with D and trimming inferred from the DNA. The sample carries approximately 150,000 clones, around four fifths recorded once. Germline trimming cut 0 bases from V and 8 bases from J; bases unmatched to any gene: 5. The CDR3 length is 15 residues. CDR1 is KGHSH and CDR2 is LQKENI in the germline V gene. Sequencing input: peripheral blood. This TCR was recovered from a woman older than 75 with acute or convalescent COVID-19. The chain joins TRBV18 to TRBJ2-3; 10 nucleotides align to TRBD2. The CDR3 protein is CASSPPQRGGGTQYF. Written as DNA, the CDR3 is TGTGCCAGCTCACCACCACAGCGGGGGGGCGGTACGCAGTATTTT.